This entry lists 2 T cell receptor beta chains sequenced from one sample in a study of early T cells in non-severe SARS-CoV-2 infection. TCRdb recomputed calls from the 5' RACE reads with MiXCR, one row per CDR3 protein. The table lists about 94,000 distinct CDR3 sequences, less than 15% of them singletons, with about 2.3% in the top ten. The sequenced sample was whole blood. The receptors were gathered from an adult who was a healthcare worker with PCR-confirmed SARS-CoV-2 infection or an uninfected control (not recorded which).

This clonotype was seen only a few times. The chain carries TRBV6-5 and TRBJ1-2, with a tentative D call TRBD1 (6 bases). The ends were cut back, 0 bases at V and 3 bases at J, with 11 bases in the middle. The CDR3 consists of 15 residues. Germline loops: CDR1 MNHEY, CDR2 SVGAGI. This chain's CDR3 is CASSYSGGQHYGYTF. In nucleotides, the CDR3 is TGTGCCAGCAGTTACTCTGGAGGACAGCACTATGGCTACACCTTC.

This sequence joins TRBV28 and TRBJ2-5; possibly TRBD1 or TRBD2 for D (5 bases each). This CDR3 spans 17 amino acids. V dropped 2 bases and J dropped 7 bases, with 23 bases sitting between them. Germline V CDR1 and CDR2: MDHEN, SYDVKM. DNA of the CDR3: TGTGCCAGCAGTTTAGTTCGACGGGGCCGGCGGGTAGGGACCCAGTACTTC. It is translated as CASSLVRRGRRVGTQYF. The full variable domain, completed using reference TRBV28 and TRBJ2-5, is DVKVTQSSRYLVKRTGEKVFLECVQDMDHENMFWYRQDPGLGLRLIYFSYDVKMKEKGDIPEGYSVSREKKERFSLILESASTNQTSMYLCASSLVRRGRRVGTQYFGPGTRLLVL.